The present TCR beta chain was sequenced within a study of T cell responses to AZD1222 COVID-19 vaccine. The length of the CDR3 is 15 residues. CDR1 MNHEY and CDR2 SMNVEV come from the germline V gene (reference sequence). V lost 2 bases to trimming and J lost 0 bases, with 7 bases between them. Findings of the study overall: AZD1222 recipients seropositive at baseline numbered only 5 to 7. Spike was spanned by vaccine-associated CD4 TCRs, with dominance at 160-218 and 743-854. White British ancestry dominated among donors, who included more females, and clonal diversity was possibly underestimated. Receipt of two AZD1222 doses was followed by a rise in Spike-specific TCR breadth and depth.

A word on this clone: Its antigen is as yet unknown.

Only in-frame clones appear in the TCRdb table, and some are missing; sequencing was by immunoSEQ multiplex PCR. The table has some 170,000 clones, 92% seen once; the top ten hold roughly 4.4%. The chain couples TRBV27 to TRBJ2-2; tentative D call: TRBD2 (5 bases). The sequences come from peripheral blood, collected on day 0 of MenACWY control vaccination. This TCR was sampled from an adult in good health. The CDR3 bases are TGTGCCAGCAGTTTAAGCGGCCCGAACACCGGGGAGCTGTTTTTT. Protein product: CASSLSGPNTGELFF.